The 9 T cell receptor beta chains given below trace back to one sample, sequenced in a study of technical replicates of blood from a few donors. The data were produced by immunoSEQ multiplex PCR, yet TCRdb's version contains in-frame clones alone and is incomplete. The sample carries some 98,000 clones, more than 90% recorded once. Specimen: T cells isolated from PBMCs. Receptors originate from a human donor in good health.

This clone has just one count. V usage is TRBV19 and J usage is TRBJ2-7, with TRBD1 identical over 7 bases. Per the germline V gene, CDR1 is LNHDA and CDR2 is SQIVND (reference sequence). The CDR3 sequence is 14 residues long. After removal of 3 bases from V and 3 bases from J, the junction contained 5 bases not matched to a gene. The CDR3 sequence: CASSMPGQNYEQYF. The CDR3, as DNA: TGTGCCAGTAGTATGCCGGGACAGAACTACGAGCAGTACTTC.

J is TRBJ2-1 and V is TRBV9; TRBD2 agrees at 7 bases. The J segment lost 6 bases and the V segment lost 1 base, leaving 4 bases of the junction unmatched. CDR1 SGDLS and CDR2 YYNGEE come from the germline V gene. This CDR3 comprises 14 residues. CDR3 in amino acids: CASSVTASGNEQFF. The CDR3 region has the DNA TGTGCCAGCAGCGTAACGGCTAGCGGCAATGAGCAGTTCTTC.

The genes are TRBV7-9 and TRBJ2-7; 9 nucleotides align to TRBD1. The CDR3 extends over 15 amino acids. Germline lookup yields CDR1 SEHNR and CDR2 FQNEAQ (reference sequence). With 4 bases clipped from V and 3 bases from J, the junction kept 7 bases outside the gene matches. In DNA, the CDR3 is TGTGCCAGCAGCTCGAAACGGGACAGGGTCTACGAGCAGTACTTC. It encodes CASSSKRDRVYEQYF.

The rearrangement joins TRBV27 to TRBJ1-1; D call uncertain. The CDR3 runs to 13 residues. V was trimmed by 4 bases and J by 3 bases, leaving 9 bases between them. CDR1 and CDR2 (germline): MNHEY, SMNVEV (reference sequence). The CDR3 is CASSSTPDTEAFF. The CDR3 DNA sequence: TGTGCCAGCAGTTCCACCCCGGACACTGAAGCTTTCTTT.

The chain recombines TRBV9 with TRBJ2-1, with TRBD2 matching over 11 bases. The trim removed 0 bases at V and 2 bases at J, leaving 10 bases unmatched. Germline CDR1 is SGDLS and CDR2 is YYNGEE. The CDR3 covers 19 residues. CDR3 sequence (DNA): TGTGCCAGCAGCGTAGTCCCCTCCGGACTAGCGGGCACCTACAATGAGCAGTTCTTC. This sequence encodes CASSVVPSGLAGTYNEQFF.

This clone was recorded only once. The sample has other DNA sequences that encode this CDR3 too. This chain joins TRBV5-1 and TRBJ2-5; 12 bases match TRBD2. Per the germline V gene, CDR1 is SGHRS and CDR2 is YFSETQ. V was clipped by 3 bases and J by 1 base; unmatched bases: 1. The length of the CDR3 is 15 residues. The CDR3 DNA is TGCGCCAGCAGCTCGGGACTAGCGGGCCAAGAGACCCAGTACTTC. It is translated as CASSSGLAGQETQYF.

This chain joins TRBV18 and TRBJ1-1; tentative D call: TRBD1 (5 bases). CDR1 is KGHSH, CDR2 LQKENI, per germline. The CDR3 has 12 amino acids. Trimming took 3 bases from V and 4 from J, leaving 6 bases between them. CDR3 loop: CASSPDSTEAFF. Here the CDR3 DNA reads TGTGCCAGCTCACCCGACAGCACTGAAGCTTTCTTT.

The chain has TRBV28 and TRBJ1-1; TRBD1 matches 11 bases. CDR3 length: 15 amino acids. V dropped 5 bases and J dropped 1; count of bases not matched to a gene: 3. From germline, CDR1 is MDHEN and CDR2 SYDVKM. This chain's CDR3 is CASSPGQGANTEAFF. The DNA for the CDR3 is TGTGCCAGCAGTCCAGGACAGGGGGCGAACACTGAAGCTTTCTTT.

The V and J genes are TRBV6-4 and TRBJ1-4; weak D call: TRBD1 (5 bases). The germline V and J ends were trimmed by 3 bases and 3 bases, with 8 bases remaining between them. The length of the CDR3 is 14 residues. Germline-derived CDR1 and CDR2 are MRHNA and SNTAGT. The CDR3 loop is CASSERQPNEKLFF. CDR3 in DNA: TGTGCCAGCAGTGAAAGACAGCCTAATGAAAAACTGTTTTTT.